This T cell receptor (beta chain) came from a study of blood T cell repertoires in COVID-19. On the study more broadly: The samples span acute and convalescent COVID-19 from the United States, Italy and Spain.

As handled by the study authors: Reference gene primer amplification gave estimated nucleated cell counts. This table comes from immunoSEQ multiplex PCR, and its TCRdb copy is limited to in-frame clones, with some not included. From that table come the V and J calls and clone size; the DNA was used to work out D and trimming. The repertoire holds roughly 440,000 clones, with about 91% as singletons. The V gene end was trimmed by 5 bases and the J gene end by 3 bases; junction bases not matched to a gene: 7. Germline V gives CDR1 MDHEN, CDR2 SYDVKM. This CDR3 contains 16 residues. Enrollment of patients from Seattle took place during active infection, with longitudinal follow-up.

Sequencing was carried out using peripheral blood. The chain employs TRBV28 and TRBJ1-5, with 10 bases aligning to TRBD1. The sequence was collected from a woman aged 45-59 years with COVID-19, enrolled during active disease. The CDR3 DNA reads as TGTGCCAGCAGTCCGCCGGGACAGGGGCACAATCAGCCCCAGCATTTT. Translating it yields CASSPPGQGHNQPQHF.